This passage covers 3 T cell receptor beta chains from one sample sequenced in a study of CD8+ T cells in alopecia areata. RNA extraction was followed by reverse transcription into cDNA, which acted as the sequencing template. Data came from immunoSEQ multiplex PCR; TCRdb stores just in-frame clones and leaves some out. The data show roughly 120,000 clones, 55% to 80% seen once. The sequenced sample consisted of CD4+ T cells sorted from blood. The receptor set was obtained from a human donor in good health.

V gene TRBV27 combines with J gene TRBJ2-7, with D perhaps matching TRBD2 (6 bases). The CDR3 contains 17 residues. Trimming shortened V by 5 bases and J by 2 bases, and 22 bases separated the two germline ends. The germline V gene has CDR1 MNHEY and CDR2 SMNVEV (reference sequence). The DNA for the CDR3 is TGTGCCAGCAGTACCTCGGAGCGGGCCACCGGGACCTACGAGCAGTACTTC. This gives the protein CASSTSERATGTYEQYF.

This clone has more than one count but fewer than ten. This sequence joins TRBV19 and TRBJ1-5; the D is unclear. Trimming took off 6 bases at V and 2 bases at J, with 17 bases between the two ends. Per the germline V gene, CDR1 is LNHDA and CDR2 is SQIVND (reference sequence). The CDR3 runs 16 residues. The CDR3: CASSYTRGLGNQPQHF. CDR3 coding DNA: TGTGCCAGTAGCTATACCAGAGGCCTCGGCAATCAGCCCCAGCATTTT.

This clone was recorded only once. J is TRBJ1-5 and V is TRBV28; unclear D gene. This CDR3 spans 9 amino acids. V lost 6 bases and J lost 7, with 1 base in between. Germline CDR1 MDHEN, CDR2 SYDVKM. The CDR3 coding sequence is TGTGCCAGCAGCCAGCCCCAGCATTTT. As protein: CASSQPQHF.